These 5 T cell receptor beta chains share one sample of origin, sequenced in a study of blood T cell repertoires in COVID-19. Profiling relied on immunoSEQ multiplex PCR, and the TCRdb table lists in-frame clones only, not all of them. Of 200,000 to 250,000 clones in the sample, 65% to 90% were seen once. Source material: PBMCs or T cells enriched from blood (not recorded which). These receptors all come from a woman aged 45 to 65 with acute COVID-19.

V gene TRBV7-2 combines with J gene TRBJ2-7, with D unresolved. There are 13 residues in the CDR3. In germline, CDR1 is SGHTA, CDR2 FQGNSA. V was pared by 2 bases and J by 0 bases, with 5 bases between. This chain's CDR3 is CASSLTASYEQYF. CDR3 DNA: TGTGCCAGCAGCTTAACAGCCTCCTACGAGCAGTACTTC.

This chain links TRBV6-1 with TRBJ2-1; TRBD2 matches 9 bases. Germline trimming cut 4 bases from V and 4 bases from J; bases unmatched to any gene: 8. The germline gives CDR1 MNHNS, CDR2 SASEGT. The CDR3 spans 16 residues. In nucleotides, the CDR3 is TGTGCCAGCAGTGGCCTAGCGGGGAGGGCATACAATGAGCAGTTCTTC. Protein sequence: CASSGLAGRAYNEQFF.

The J gene is TRBJ1-2, the V gene TRBV10-1; 8 nucleotides agree with TRBD1. With 3 bases clipped from V and 2 bases from J, the junction kept 2 bases outside the gene matches. Per germline, CDR1 WNHNN and CDR2 SYGVQD (reference sequence). There are 14 residues in the CDR3. CDR3 nucleotides: TGCGCCAGCAGTGATAACAGGGGGAACTATGGCTACACCTTC. Translating it yields CASSDNRGNYGYTF.

The V call is TRBV2, the J call TRBJ1-5; the match to TRBD1 covers 7 bases. The CDR3 covers 14 residues. Germline V gene sequence: CDR1 SNHLY, CDR2 FYNNEI. J gave up 3 bases and V 8 bases, and 7 bases lay outside the gene matches. CDR3 in DNA: TGTGCCAGCCAACCCGACAGGGCCAATCAGCCCCAGCATTTT. It specifies CASQPDRANQPQHF.

The chain employs TRBV5-4 and TRBJ2-3; D uncertain. The CDR3 is made up of 15 amino acids. Trimming removed 0 bases from V and 0 bases from J, with 8 bases in between. CDR1 SGHNT and CDR2 YYREEE come from the germline V gene (reference sequence). The CDR3 DNA follows: TGTGCCAGCAGCTTGGATCCGCGGAGCACAGATACGCAGTATTTT. It codes for CASSLDPRSTDTQYF.